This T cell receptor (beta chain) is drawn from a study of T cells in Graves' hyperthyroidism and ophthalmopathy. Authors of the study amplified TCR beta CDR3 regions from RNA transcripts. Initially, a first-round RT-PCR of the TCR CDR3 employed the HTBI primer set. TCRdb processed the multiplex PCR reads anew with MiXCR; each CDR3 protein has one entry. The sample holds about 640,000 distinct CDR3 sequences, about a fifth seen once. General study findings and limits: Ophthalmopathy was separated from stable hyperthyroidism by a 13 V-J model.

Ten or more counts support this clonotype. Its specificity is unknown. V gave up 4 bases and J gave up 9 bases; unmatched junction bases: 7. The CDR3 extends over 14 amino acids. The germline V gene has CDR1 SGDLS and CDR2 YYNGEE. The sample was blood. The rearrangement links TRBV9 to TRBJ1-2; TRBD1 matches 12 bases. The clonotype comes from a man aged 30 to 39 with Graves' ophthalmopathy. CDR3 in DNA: TGTGCCAGCAGCCCCCCGGGACAGGGGGCGAGCTACACCTTC. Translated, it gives CASSPPGQGASYTF.